A selection of T cell receptor beta chains follows, all from one sample in a study of B cell selection in AIRE deficiency. Clones were sequenced by immunoSEQ multiplex PCR, and TCRdb holds only the in-frame ones, with some missing. The repertoire has fewer than 30,000 clones, 95% to 98% of them found once; the top ten carry over 0.2%. Sample: CD4+CD127+ conventional T cells sorted from PBMCs. The receptors here all came from a human donor in good health. CDR3s include the opening cysteine and the closing phenylalanine or tryptophan. Fields, in order: J gene, clone size, V gene, D gene, CDR3 DNA, CDR3 protein. The D gene is left open where the match is weak. Clone size is shown for a subset of rows, as once, few, many or a class of expanded clone.

TRBJ1-1 . TRBV5-4 TRBD1 TGTGCCAGCAGCTTGGGTGGGACAGGGATTTCGTACACTGAAGCTTTCTTT CASSLGGTGISYTEAFF
TRBJ2-7 . TRBV28 . TGTGCCAGCAGTTCCCAACCCAGAGAGCTCTCCTACGAGCAGTACTTC CASSSQPRELSYEQYF
TRBJ2-3 . TRBV4-2 TRBD2 TGTGCCAGCAGCCAAGATGCGACTAGCGGGCAATTTAATACGCAGTATTTT CASSQDATSGQFNTQYF
TRBJ2-7 . TRBV5-1 . TGCGCCAGCAGCTTTACCGTCTCCTACGAGCAGTACTTC CASSFTVSYEQYF
TRBJ2-3 few TRBV7-2 . TGTGCCAGCAGCCAAGGCCCAGATACGCAGTATTTT CASSQGPDTQYF
TRBJ2-3 once TRBV28 TRBD1 TGTGCCAGCAGGGGACAGTCCCCGGATACGCAGTATTTT CASRGQSPDTQYF
TRBJ2-7 . TRBV10-3 TRBD1 TGTGCCATCAGTGAGGAACACAGGGGGGCCTACGAGCAGTACTTC CAISEEHRGAYEQYF
TRBJ2-5 . TRBV11-3 TRBD2 TGTGCCAGCAGCCGAAGCGGGAGTGGCGTCAGACAAGAGACCCAGTACTTC CASSRSGSGVRQETQYF
TRBJ2-7 . TRBV5-7 . TGTGCCAGCAGCTCTCGACTAAGCTGGTACGAGCAGTACTTC CASSSRLSWYEQYF
TRBJ2-1 . TRBV28 TRBD2 TGTGCCAGCAGTCCGACTAGCGGGAGGATGTATGAGCAGTTCTTC CASSPTSGRMYEQFF
TRBJ2-1 once TRBV6-6 TRBD2 TGTGCCACCCAAATAGCGGGAGGGCCATACAATGAGCAGTTCTTC CATQIAGGPYNEQFF
TRBJ2-5 . TRBV2 . TGTGCCAGCAGTGTCAGCGAGACCCAGTACTTC CASSVSETQYF
TRBJ2-1 . TRBV28 TRBD2 TGTGCCAGCAGTTTATATGGGGGAATAGCGGGAGTAACCTACAATGAGCAGTTCTTC CASSLYGGIAGVTYNEQFF
TRBJ1-4 . TRBV5-6 . TGTGCCAGCAGCCTGGGGAACAGGCCAAGTAATGAAAAACTGTTTTTT CASSLGNRPSNEKLFF
TRBJ1-1 . TRBV11-3 . TGTGCCAGCAGCTTAAACGGAGGGCAGACTGAAGCTTTCTTT CASSLNGGQTEAFF
TRBJ2-6 . TRBV4-2 . TGTGCCAGCAGCGGACGGGGTTCCACCTCTGGGGCCAACGTCCTGACTTTC CASSGRGSTSGANVLTF
TRBJ1-3 . TRBV6-1 . TGTGCCAGCAGTGAAGCGAACACCATATATTTT CASSEANTIYF
TRBJ2-5 . TRBV6-1 . TGTGCCAGCAGTGAATTCGGGGGCGAGACCCAGTACTTC CASSEFGGETQYF
TRBJ2-1 . TRBV29-1 TRBD2 TGCAGCGTTGAAAGAGGGAGGGCCTACAATGAGCAGTTCTTC CSVERGRAYNEQFF
TRBJ1-1 . TRBV6-5 . TGTGCCAGCAGTTACGCAGGGAACACTGAAGCTTTCTTT CASSYAGNTEAFF
TRBJ1-6 . TRBV2 . TGTGCCAGCACTCGGGACGTAAATTCACCCCTCCACTTT CASTRDVNSPLHF
TRBJ2-7 once TRBV5-1 TRBD2 TGCGCCAGCAGCCAAACTAGCGGGAGAGGCGGCTACGAGCAGTACTTC CASSQTSGRGGYEQYF
TRBJ1-3 . TRBV5-1 TRBD1 TGCGCCAGCAGCCCAATGACCGGGACAGGGGGAAACACCATATATTTT CASSPMTGTGGNTIYF
TRBJ2-3 . TRBV7-8 TRBD1 TGTGCGCAACAGGGGGCAAAAGATACGCAGTATTTT CAQQGAKDTQYF
TRBJ2-3 . TRBV19 TRBD2 TGTGCCAGTAGTATAAGCGGGGGAAGCACAGATACGCAGTATTTT CASSISGGSTDTQYF
TRBJ1-1 . TRBV6-6 . TGTGCCAGTAATAGAGGGAGTCACCCCGCTGAAGCTTTCTTT CASNRGSHPAEAFF
TRBJ2-1 . TRBV28 TRBD2 TGTGCCAGCAGACGACTAGCGGGAAGCTCCTACAATGAGCAGTTCTTC CASRRLAGSSYNEQFF
TRBJ2-1 once TRBV7-9 . TGTGCCAGCAGCTTAGAAGCGAGTGAGCAGTTCTTC CASSLEASEQFF
TRBJ2-7 . TRBV7-2 TRBD1 TGTGCCAGCAGCTCGCGACAGGGGGCGGGCGAGCAGTACTTC CASSSRQGAGEQYF
TRBJ2-3 . TRBV9 . TGTGCCAGCAGCGTAGGCGGCGACGTTGTGGGTACAGATACGCAGTATTTT CASSVGGDVVGTDTQYF
TRBJ2-1 . TRBV5-1 TRBD2 TGCGCCAGCAGCTTGCCGACTAGCGGGAGTGTGGGGGAGCAGTTCTTC CASSLPTSGSVGEQFF
TRBJ2-7 . TRBV28 . TGTGCCAGCAGCCCCAGTCCCCCCTACGAGCAGTACTTC CASSPSPPYEQYF
TRBJ1-5 . TRBV5-1 TRBD1 TGCGCCAGCAGCCTTACAGGGGCCGGACAGCCCCAGCATTTT CASSLTGAGQPQHF
TRBJ1-4 . TRBV30 . TGTGCCTGGAGTGCTGGACTGCCCGATGGTGAAAAACTGTTTTTT CAWSAGLPDGEKLFF
TRBJ2-2 . TRBV5-4 . TGTGCCAGCAGCTTGGCCGGGCCAGGGGGGACCGGGGAGCTGTTTTTT CASSLAGPGGTGELFF
TRBJ2-7 once TRBV7-3 TRBD2 TGTGCCAGCAGCTTCGGGACTAGCTCCGAGCAGTACTTC CASSFGTSSEQYF
TRBJ1-5 . TRBV13 . TGTGCCAGCAGCTCCGGGACGGGGGGTAATCAGCCCCAGCATTTT CASSSGTGGNQPQHF
TRBJ1-1 . TRBV18 . TGTGCCAGCTCACCACCGATAAGGCAGATGAACACTGAAGCTTTCTTT CASSPPIRQMNTEAFF
TRBJ1-4 . TRBV14 . TGTGCCAGCAGCCGCAAGGTTTCGAAAGGGGGTGAAAAACTGTTTTTT CASSRKVSKGGEKLFF
TRBJ2-7 . TRBV21-1 . TGTGCCAGCAGCAAAGCGGGCGATTCCCGGATCTACGAGCAGTACTTC CASSKAGDSRIYEQYF
TRBJ2-7 . TRBV7-8 . TGTGCCAGCAGCTTAGCGAGTACAGGGAAGTACTTC CASSLASTGKYF
TRBJ2-1 . TRBV19 . TGTGCCAGTAGTCTTAGCGGTTCAATGGATGTGGAGCAGTTCTTC CASSLSGSMDVEQFF
TRBJ1-2 . TRBV5-8 TRBD1 TGTGCCAGCAGCCCGACAGGGGGCTACACCTTC CASSPTGGYTF
TRBJ2-5 . TRBV9 . TGTGCCAGCAGCCCTATCCCGGCAGAGACCCAGTACTTC CASSPIPAETQYF
TRBJ1-2 . TRBV18 TRBD1 TGTGCCAGCTCACCTTCCGGGACAGACTATGGCTACACCTTC CASSPSGTDYGYTF
TRBJ2-5 . TRBV7-2 . TGTGCCAGCAGCTTAGTCAGGGGCGAGACCCAGTACTTC CASSLVRGETQYF
TRBJ2-7 . TRBV7-8 TRBD1 TGTGCCAGCAGCAGGGACAGATACTACGAGCAGTACTTC CASSRDRYYEQYF
TRBJ2-2 . TRBV6-4 . TGTGCCAGCAGTGCCACCCCAGGGGGGGAGCTGTTTTTT CASSATPGGELFF
TRBJ2-5 . TRBV7-9 . TGTGCCAGCAGCTCGGGACACCGGTACCAAGAGACCCAGTACTTC CASSSGHRYQETQYF
TRBJ1-2 once TRBV28 . TGTGCCAGCAGTTTATTGGACATCCGCCCATCTAACTATGGCTACACCTTC CASSLLDIRPSNYGYTF
TRBJ2-3 . TRBV6-5 . TGTGCCAGCAGTTGGGCGGGGATCCGCACAGATACGCAGTATTTT CASSWAGIRTDTQYF
TRBJ1-1 . TRBV28 . TGTGCCAGCAGTTTATGGGGAACAGGGCCCAACACTGAAGCTTTCTTT CASSLWGTGPNTEAFF
TRBJ2-1 . TRBV30 TRBD2 TGTGCCTGGAGTCGGGCTAGCGGTATATACAATGAGCAGTTCTTC CAWSRASGIYNEQFF